A single sample is the source of the 23 T cell receptor beta chains below, sequenced in a study of T cell changes during pregnancy in multiple sclerosis. The method was immunoSEQ multiplex PCR; TCRdb's version includes in-frame clones alone and lacks a portion of them. This table holds about 40,000 clones, around nine tenths found once. The sample was peripheral blood, taken before pregnancy. The receptors originated from a female donor with multiple sclerosis, enrolled in a pregnancy study.

The rearrangement uses TRBV5-1 and TRBJ2-5; D may be TRBD1 (6 bases). CDR1 is SGHRS and CDR2 is YFSETQ in the germline V gene. This CDR3 contains 14 residues. V lost 0 bases to trimming and J lost 4 bases, with 10 bases between them. This chain's CDR3 is CASSLATGIETQYF. For the CDR3, the DNA is TGCGCCAGCAGCTTGGCCACAGGGATAGAGACCCAGTACTTC.

This chain uses TRBV27 with TRBJ2-1; D uncertain. Germline V gene lookup returns CDR1 MNHEY and CDR2 SMNVEV (reference sequence). The V gene lost 7 bases and the J gene lost 4 bases, with 20 bases spanning the gap. CDR3 length: 16 residues. The CDR3 sequence is CASIQPGPLGYNEQFF. The CDR3 coding sequence is TGTGCCAGCATCCAACCCGGTCCACTCGGGTACAATGAGCAGTTCTTC.

The rearrangement links TRBV5-6 to TRBJ2-1, with 7 bases lining up with TRBD2. This CDR3 spans 15 amino acids. Germline V gene sequence: CDR1 SGHDT, CDR2 YYEEEE. Trimming cost V 4 bases and J 6 bases; bases outside gene matches: 10. The CDR3 DNA reads as TGTGCCAGCAGCCACCCCTGGGAGGGAGTCAATGAGCAGTTCTTC. Its protein product is CASSHPWEGVNEQFF.

The V and J genes are TRBV28 and TRBJ1-5; D is uncertain. The length of the CDR3 is 16 residues. V shed 3 bases and J shed 3 bases, with 15 bases lying between them. The germline V gene has CDR1 MDHEN and CDR2 SYDVKM. CDR3 DNA sequence: TGTGCCAGCAGTTTGGCTATTCGGGGAGACAATCAGCCCCAGCATTTT. It is translated as CASSLAIRGDNQPQHF.

This chain links TRBV11-2 with TRBJ2-1; D might be TRBD1 (5 bases). From germline, CDR1 is SGHAT and CDR2 FQNNGV. The CDR3 extends over 15 amino acids. V lost 0 bases and J 4 bases, leaving 10 bases between the germline ends. For the CDR3, the DNA is TGTGCCAGCAGCTTAGATAGGGGCTTTTACAATGAGCAGTTCTTC. It codes for CASSLDRGFYNEQFF.

This chain joins TRBV7-3 and TRBJ2-3; 8 nucleotides align to TRBD2. This CDR3 has 17 amino acids. Trimming at V came to 1 base and at J to 4 bases, leaving 10 bases not matched to a gene. Germline-derived CDR1 and CDR2 are SGHTA and FQGTGA. In DNA form, the CDR3 reads TGTGCCAGCAGCTTAAACCCCGGAGCGGGAGAGGCAGATACGCAGTATTTT. Its protein product is CASSLNPGAGEADTQYF. Variable domain in full (rest from reference TRBV7-3 and TRBJ2-3): GAGVSQTPSNKVTEKGKYVELRCDPISGHTALYWYRQSLGQGPEFLIYFQGTGAADDSGLPNDRFFAVRPEGSVSTLKIQRTERGDSAVYLCASSLNPGAGEADTQYFGPGTRLTVL.

V usage is TRBV11-2 and J usage is TRBJ2-7; 10 bases line up with TRBD2. V was pared by 5 bases and J by 5 bases, with 12 bases of the junction left unmatched. Germline V gene lookup returns CDR1 SGHAT and CDR2 FQNNGV. This CDR3 contains 16 residues. The CDR3 DNA reads TGTGCCAGCAGCCTCCGGAGGGTAGCGGGAGGAAACGAGCAGTACTTC. Amino acid sequence: CASSLRRVAGGNEQYF.

This chain links TRBV7-2 with TRBJ2-7; D unresolved. Germline V gene lookup returns CDR1 SGHTA and CDR2 FQGNSA. The V end was cut by 1 base, the J end by 4 bases, with 11 bases between. This CDR3 is built from 14 residues. Here the CDR3 DNA reads TGTGCCAGCAGCTTAGGCTCGACTGGGTACGAGCAGTACTTC. It translates to CASSLGSTGYEQYF.

The CDR3 region is CASSDLKTAASYEQYF. DNA for the CDR3: TGTGCCAGCAGTGATCTAAAGACAGCCGCCTCCTACGAGCAGTACTTC. The chain has TRBV6-1 and TRBJ2-7, with a tentative D call TRBD1 (5 bases). Germline V gene sequence: CDR1 MNHNS, CDR2 SASEGT. This CDR3 is built from 16 residues. V gave up 3 bases and J gave up 0 bases, with 15 bases separating them.

This clone was counted a single time. V is TRBV7-2 and J is TRBJ2-7, with D perhaps matching TRBD1 (6 bases). The CDR3 is 14 amino acids. Germline V lookup: CDR1 SGHTA, CDR2 FQGNSA. Trimming removed 4 bases at V and 5 bases at J, with 15 bases between. Here the CDR3 reads CASSSGPGAHEQYF. The DNA for the CDR3 is TGTGCCAGCAGCTCGGGGCCAGGGGCCCACGAGCAGTACTTC.

The chain carries TRBV29-1 and TRBJ2-4, with TRBD2 as a possible D gene (5 bases). The CDR3 sequence is 13 residues long. Looked up from germline, CDR1 is SQVTM and CDR2 is ANQGSEA. The ends were cut back, 4 bases at V and 0 bases at J, with 7 bases in the middle. CDR3 loop: CSVGGLAKNIQYF. The CDR3 DNA reads as TGCAGCGTTGGAGGGCTAGCCAAAAACATTCAGTACTTC.

The CDR3 reads CASRIDSSGYTF. The CDR3 DNA reads as TGTGCCAGCAGGATAGACAGTTCTGGCTACACCTTC. The rearrangement links TRBV6-5 to TRBJ1-2; D possibly corresponds to TRBD1 (5 bases). The CDR3 is 12 amino acids. In germline, CDR1 is MNHEY, CDR2 SVGAGI. V lost 6 bases and J 7 bases, leaving 12 bases between the germline ends.

This clone was seen just once. This chain connects TRBV5-1 to TRBJ2-3; TRBD1 agrees at 9 bases. The CDR3 runs to 16 residues. J was trimmed by 3 bases and V by 4 bases; bases with no gene match: 9. Germline V lookup: CDR1 SGHRS, CDR2 YFSETQ. Here the CDR3 DNA reads TGCGCCAGCAGCCTAAAAACGACAGGGGGGACAGATACGCAGTATTTT. Translating it yields CASSLKTTGGTDTQYF.

The chain is built from TRBV5-8 and TRBJ1-5; TRBD1 matches at 8 bases. CDR1 and CDR2 (germline): SGHTS, YDEGEE. The CDR3 has 15 residues. V shed 5 bases, J shed 2 bases, and the junction held 6 bases outside the gene matches. The CDR3 DNA sequence: TGTGCCAGCAGTCGGCCGGGACAGGGCAATCAGCCCCAGCATTTT. Residues: CASSRPGQGNQPQHF.

This CDR3 is CASSEMGSSNQPQHF. CDR3 DNA: TGTGCCAGCAGTGAAATGGGGAGCAGCAATCAGCCCCAGCATTTT. The chain is built from TRBV2 and TRBJ1-5, with D unresolved. Trimming removed 2 bases at V and 1 base at J, with 9 bases between. The CDR3 runs 15 residues. CDR1 and CDR2 (germline): SNHLY, FYNNEI.

The chain has TRBV16 and TRBJ1-1; D perhaps matches TRBD1 (5 bases). The germline V gene has CDR1 KGHSY and CDR2 FQNENV. Trimming left V 0 bases short and J 6 bases short, with 11 bases between. This CDR3 region has 14 residues. The CDR3 here is CASSQSTVRAEAFF. CDR3 bases: TGTGCCAGCAGCCAATCGACAGTTAGGGCTGAAGCTTTCTTT.

By its share, this clone is medium-sized. This chain connects TRBV19 to TRBJ1-1, with TRBD1 matching 10 bases. CDR3 length equals 15 residues. V gave up 7 bases and J gave up 3 bases; unmatched junction bases: 8. Germline CDR1 and CDR2: LNHDA and SQIVND (reference sequence). The CDR3 reads CASMGDRGRDTEAFF. CDR3 nucleotides: TGTGCCAGTATGGGAGACAGGGGGCGCGACACTGAAGCTTTCTTT.

As DNA, the CDR3 is TGTGCCAGCAGTTTATGGAGCGGGAGTCTGTCAGATACGCAGTATTTT. This translates into CASSLWSGSLSDTQYF. The chain recombines TRBV28 with TRBJ2-3, with 8 bases lining up with TRBD2. J was trimmed by 4 bases and V by 0 bases; bases with no gene match: 6. This CDR3 spans 16 amino acids. Germline loops: CDR1 MDHEN, CDR2 SYDVKM.

The chain joins TRBV9 to TRBJ2-2; 11 nucleotides agree with TRBD2. Germline V gene sequence: CDR1 SGDLS, CDR2 YYNGEE. V was pared by 6 bases and J by 1 base, with 2 bases of the junction left unmatched. The CDR3 loop spans 15 amino acids. CDR3 DNA: TGTGCCAGCAACCTAGCGGGGGGGAACACCGGGGAGCTGTTTTTT. Protein product: CASNLAGGNTGELFF.

The chain couples TRBV28 to TRBJ2-5; the match to TRBD2 covers 7 bases. Trimming cost V 4 bases and J 5 bases; bases outside gene matches: 7. The CDR3 has 14 residues. Germline V gene data show CDR1 as MDHEN and CDR2 as SYDVKM. CDR3 residues: CASSSGGSRETQYF. The CDR3 bases are TGTGCCAGCAGTTCGGGGGGTTCTAGGGAGACCCAGTACTTC.

The CDR3 bases are TGTGCCAGCAGTTTAATGACAGGGCTCAATCAGCCCCAGCATTTT. Residues: CASSLMTGLNQPQHF. The chain carries TRBV28 and TRBJ1-5; 7 bases fit TRBD1. CDR1 and CDR2 (germline): MDHEN, SYDVKM. The CDR3 contains 15 residues. J gave up 3 bases and V 2 bases, and 4 bases lay outside the gene matches.

This rearrangement joins TRBV6-5 to TRBJ2-5; D might be TRBD2 (6 bases). The end of the DNA aligns better with TRBJ2-7, so the J call may be wrong. Germline V gene lookup returns CDR1 MNHEY and CDR2 SVGAGI. The CDR3 extends over 15 amino acids. The CDR3 loop reads CASSYGGLTTYEQYF. The DNA for the CDR3 is TGTGCCAGCAGTTACGGGGGGTTGACAACCTACGAGCAGTACTTC.

This clone was recorded only once. The chain combines TRBV11-3 with TRBJ2-1, with 11 bases lining up with TRBD2. Germline CDR1 is SGHNT and CDR2 is YENEEA. The ends lost 4 bases at V and 2 bases at J; junction bases unmatched: 7. The length of the CDR3 is 17 residues. Written as DNA, the CDR3 is TGTGCCAGCAGCTCCGAACTAGCGGGGGCGCCCTACAATGAGCAGTTCTTC. This translates into CASSSELAGAPYNEQFF.